The 30 T cell receptor beta chains in this list originate from one sample, sequenced in a study of CD8+ T cells in alopecia areata. The treatment denotes: oral pan-JAK inhibitor, 5-10 mg twice daily. In each case, RNA was isolated and then reverse transcribed into cDNA as the sequencing template. Only in-frame clones appear in the TCRdb table, and some are missing; sequencing was by immunoSEQ multiplex PCR. The data show some 120,000 clones, roughly 55% seen once. This specimen was CD4+ T cells sorted from blood, taken at week 4, from a patient treated with tofacitinib. The receptors come from a human donor with alopecia areata.

The J gene is TRBJ2-5, the V gene TRBV5-4, with 8 bases that match TRBD2. This CDR3 region has 15 residues. Germline CDR1 SGHNT, CDR2 YYREEE (reference sequence). The J segment lost 5 bases and the V segment lost 2 bases, leaving 8 bases of the junction unmatched. The CDR3 is CASSFGGRRSETQYF. CDR3 DNA sequence: TGTGCCAGCAGCTTTGGCGGGAGGAGGAGTGAGACCCAGTACTTC.

The rearrangement links TRBV19 to TRBJ1-1, with TRBD1 matching over 11 bases. The germline CDR1 and CDR2 sequences are LNHDA and SQIVND (reference sequence). With 5 bases clipped from V and 6 bases from J, the junction kept 5 bases outside the gene matches. The CDR3 length is 14 residues. The DNA of the CDR3 is TGTGCCAGTAGTCCGGGACAGGGGGTCGCTGAAGCTTTCTTT. The encoded protein is CASSPGQGVAEAFF.

J is TRBJ2-6 and V is TRBV27, with a weak D call TRBD2 (5 bases). The CDR3 extends over 15 amino acids. Germline V CDR1 and CDR2: MNHEY, SMNVEV (reference sequence). Trimming shortened V by 3 bases and J by 1 base, and 7 bases separated the two germline ends. DNA for the CDR3: TGTGCCAGCAGTTTTCGCGGGTCTGGGGCCAACGTCCTGACTTTC. Its protein product is CASSFRGSGANVLTF.

CDR3 loop: CASSNWGAPETQYF. The CDR3, as DNA: TGTGCCAGCAGTAATTGGGGAGCCCCTGAGACCCAGTACTTC. The rearrangement joins TRBV27 to TRBJ2-5, with D possibly TRBD2 on 5 matching bases. Trimming stripped 5 bases from V and 5 bases from J, with 15 bases between. This CDR3 region has 14 residues. Germline-derived CDR1 and CDR2 are MNHEY and SMNVEV (reference sequence).

J is TRBJ1-1 and V is TRBV5-1; the D gene is possibly TRBD1 (5 bases). This CDR3 spans 16 amino acids. V shed 1 base and J shed 4 bases, with 17 bases lying between them. Germline CDR1 reads SGHRS; CDR2 reads YFSETQ. The CDR3 region is CASSLFSHGGRTEAFF. The CDR3 DNA reads TGCGCCAGCAGCTTGTTTTCTCACGGGGGACGCACTGAAGCTTTCTTT.

V usage is TRBV5-1 and J usage is TRBJ2-5; 10 bases are a match to TRBD1. Germline CDR1 is SGHRS and CDR2 is YFSETQ. After removal of 2 bases from V and 4 bases from J, the junction contained 8 bases not matched to a gene. This CDR3 is 16 amino acids long. The CDR3 region is CASSFGGTGAGETQYF. The DNA of the CDR3 is TGCGCCAGCAGCTTCGGAGGGACAGGGGCGGGAGAGACCCAGTACTTC.

This clone came up a few times. The chain recombines TRBV5-1 with TRBJ2-7, with 11 nucleotides matching TRBD2. J gave up 3 bases and V 5 bases, and 4 bases lay outside the gene matches. Germline V gives CDR1 SGHRS, CDR2 YFSETQ. The CDR3 covers 14 residues. The CDR3 bases are TGCGCCAGCAGAGTAGCGGGAGGGCGCTACGAGCAGTACTTC. Protein: CASRVAGGRYEQYF.

The V and J genes are TRBV9 and TRBJ2-7; TRBD1 aligns across 9 bases. V lost 0 bases, J lost 2 bases, and 6 bases stayed unmatched. This CDR3 has 16 residues. The germline V gene has CDR1 SGDLS and CDR2 YYNGEE. The CDR3 DNA reads as TGTGCCAGCAGCGTAGGGCCGGGACAGGGAACCTACGAGCAGTACTTC. This gives the protein CASSVGPGQGTYEQYF.

The rearrangement links TRBV4-3 to TRBJ2-3; maybe TRBD2 (5 bases). Trimming shortened V by 0 bases and J by 1 base, and 11 bases separated the two germline ends. Germline loops: CDR1 LGHNA, CDR2 YSLEER. This CDR3 comprises 16 residues. The DNA of the CDR3 is TGCGCCAGCAGCCAAGATCAGCAGAGGGGCACAGATACGCAGTATTTT. It encodes CASSQDQQRGTDTQYF.

The rearrangement links TRBV5-1 to TRBJ1-1; TRBD1 might be the D (5 bases). The CDR3 length is 14 residues. Germline V CDR1 and CDR2: SGHRS, YFSETQ. V gave up 0 bases and J gave up 5 bases, with 11 bases separating them. For the CDR3, the DNA is TGCGCCAGCAGCTTGGGACAGAGTGATACTGAAGCTTTCTTT. Translated: CASSLGQSDTEAFF. Drawing the rest from reference TRBV5-1 and TRBJ1-1, the complete variable domain is KAGVTQTPRYLIKTRGQQVTLSCSPISGHRSVSWYQQTPGQGLQFLFEYFSETQRNKGNFPGRFSGRQFSNSRSEMNVSTLELGDSALYLCASSLGQSDTEAFFGQGTRLTVV.

This clone was detected only a few times. Other DNA sequences in this specimen translate into the identical CDR3. The chain uses TRBV29-1 and TRBJ2-5; D gene uncertain. Trimming left V 6 bases short and J 2 bases short, with 13 bases between. CDR3 length equals 13 residues. Germline CDR1 reads SQVTM; CDR2 reads ANQGSEA. CDR3 in amino acids: CSVARQIQETQYF. For the CDR3, the DNA is TGCAGCGTGGCGCGCCAAATACAAGAGACCCAGTACTTC.

This clone was seen just once. The chain recombines TRBV29-1 with TRBJ2-2; D is undetermined. The CDR3 covers 14 residues. V lost 4 bases to trimming and J lost 1 base, with 10 bases between them. Germline lookup yields CDR1 SQVTM and CDR2 ANQGSEA. In DNA, the CDR3 is TGCAGCGTTGTGGGTACCCAGAACACCGGGGAGCTGTTTTTT. It translates to CSVVGTQNTGELFF.

The chain links TRBV29-1 to TRBJ1-2; the D gene is possibly TRBD1 (5 bases). The CDR3 has 12 residues. CDR1 and CDR2 from the germline V gene are SQVTM and ANQGSEA. V was pared by 6 bases and J by 2 bases, with 10 bases between. As DNA, the CDR3 is TGCAGCGTACCACAGGTGAACTATGGCTACACCTTC. It yields the protein CSVPQVNYGYTF.

This sequence joins TRBV28 and TRBJ2-1; D not certain. Trimming stripped 6 bases from V and 8 bases from J, with 8 bases between. The CDR3 has 11 residues. Germline lookup yields CDR1 MDHEN and CDR2 SYDVKM. CDR3: CASSTTDEQFF. CDR3 nucleotides: TGTGCCAGCAGCACTACTGATGAGCAGTTCTTC.

The J gene is TRBJ2-5, the V gene TRBV2; D unresolved. Looked up from germline, CDR1 is SNHLY and CDR2 is FYNNEI. The V end lost 4 bases, the J end lost 5 bases, and 11 bases lay between the germline ends. This CDR3 region has 13 residues. The CDR3 nucleotides are TGTGCCAGCAGTGGAGGTCCCAGGGAGACCCAGTACTTC. This sequence encodes CASSGGPRETQYF.

The J gene is TRBJ1-5, the V gene TRBV2; 8 bases agree with TRBD1. In germline, CDR1 is SNHLY, CDR2 FYNNEI. There are 14 residues in the CDR3. V lost 8 bases to trimming and J lost 1 base; unmatched junction nucleotides: 4. The DNA for the CDR3 is TGTGCCAGCGGACAGGGTCGAAGCAATCAGCCCCAGCATTTT. Translated: CASGQGRSNQPQHF.

The chain is built from TRBV25-1 and TRBJ1-2; 8 positions match TRBD1. This CDR3 region has 12 residues. Germline V gene sequence: CDR1 MGHDK, CDR2 SYGVNS. J gave up 5 bases and V 7 bases, and 3 bases lay outside the gene matches. CDR3 sequence (DNA): TGTGCCAGCACCGACAGGGGATATGGCTACACCTTC. Its protein product is CASTDRGYGYTF.

The chain employs TRBV29-1 and TRBJ2-5, with D possibly TRBD2 on 6 matching bases. V lost 7 bases to trimming and J lost 4 bases, with 13 bases between them. Germline lookup yields CDR1 SQVTM and CDR2 ANQGSEA. The length of the CDR3 is 12 residues. CDR3 amino acids: CSGEASAETQYF. CDR3 DNA: TGCAGCGGTGAGGCTAGCGCAGAGACCCAGTACTTC.

V is TRBV5-6 and J is TRBJ1-5, with D possibly being TRBD1 (5 bases). Per germline, CDR1 SGHDT and CDR2 YYEEEE. The germline V and J ends were trimmed by 0 bases and 4 bases, with 8 bases remaining between them. The CDR3 runs to 14 residues. As DNA, the CDR3 is TGTGCCAGCAGCTTGGGGGGCAGGAATCAGCCCCAGCATTTT. Translating gives CASSLGGRNQPQHF.

The chain recombines TRBV27 with TRBJ2-4; the D gene is possibly TRBD2 (6 bases). CDR1 MNHEY and CDR2 SMNVEV come from the germline V gene (reference sequence). Trimming pared 7 bases from V and 4 bases from J, leaving 14 bases between. The CDR3 runs 14 residues. CDR3 region: CASNREGGKNIQYF. Written as DNA, the CDR3 is TGTGCCAGCAACAGAGAAGGAGGGAAAAACATTCAGTACTTC.

CDR3 nucleotides: TGTGCCAGTAGTGACCGCTTATGGGGCCAGCCCCAGCATTTT. As protein: CASSDRLWGQPQHF. V usage is TRBV19 and J usage is TRBJ1-5; the D gene is possibly TRBD1 (5 bases). Trimming shortened V by 5 bases and J by 7 bases, and 15 bases separated the two germline ends. CDR3 length equals 14 residues. Germline loops: CDR1 LNHDA, CDR2 SQIVND (reference sequence).

The chain joins TRBV27 to TRBJ2-1, with a possible D match to TRBD1 (5 bases). Germline V lookup: CDR1 MNHEY, CDR2 SMNVEV (reference sequence). The CDR3 extends over 15 amino acids. Trimming removed 6 bases from V and 6 bases from J, with 18 bases in between. DNA for the CDR3: TGTGCCAGCAGACTGAGGCTGACAGAAGGCAATGAGCAGTTCTTC. It translates to CASRLRLTEGNEQFF.

The rearrangement uses TRBV12-5 and TRBJ2-1; either TRBD1 or TRBD2 may fit D (5 bases each). Germline V gene sequence: CDR1 LGHNT, CDR2 FRNRAP. The CDR3 contains 13 residues. With 5 bases removed from V and 9 bases from J, the gap between germline ends came to 14 bases. CDR3 DNA sequence: TGTGCTAGTGGTGTGGGGGAGAAACGTGAGCAGTTCTTC. Amino acid sequence: CASGVGEKREQFF.

The rearrangement joins TRBV28 to TRBJ2-5; tentatively, D is TRBD2 (5 bases). Per the germline V gene, CDR1 is MDHEN and CDR2 is SYDVKM. The V end lost 3 bases, the J end lost 4 bases, and 15 bases lay between the germline ends. This CDR3 spans 15 amino acids. The DNA for the CDR3 is TGTGCCAGCAGTTTTTTCGGGATTCGGTCAGAGACCCAGTACTTC. Protein product: CASSFFGIRSETQYF.

The chain employs TRBV18 and TRBJ1-2; D gene ambiguous. Germline loops: CDR1 KGHSH, CDR2 LQKENI. The CDR3 extends over 12 amino acids. Between the trimmed V and J ends, which lost 6 bases and 6 bases, there was a span of 11 bases. As DNA, the CDR3 is TGTGCCAGCTCGCTAGTGTCGGATGGCTACACCTTC. Amino acids: CASSLVSDGYTF.

CDR3 protein: CASSLRGGEQYF. The CDR3 DNA reads TGTGCCAGCAGCTTGAGGGGAGGCGAGCAGTACTTC. The chain links TRBV11-2 to TRBJ2-7, with D possibly matching TRBD2 (6 bases). V lost 3 bases and J 6 bases, leaving 9 bases between the germline ends. There are 12 residues in the CDR3. CDR1 and CDR2 (germline): SGHAT, FQNNGV.

The J gene is TRBJ1-6, the V gene TRBV9; D perhaps matches TRBD1 (6 bases). V was cut by 4 bases and J by 7 bases, with 12 bases left in between. The CDR3 length is 14 residues. Per germline, CDR1 SGDLS and CDR2 YYNGEE. This chain's CDR3 is CASSTTGPNSPLHF. CDR3 sequence (DNA): TGTGCCAGCAGCACGACAGGACCCAATTCACCCCTCCACTTT.

The V call is TRBV9, the J call TRBJ2-1, with D unclear. CDR1 SGDLS and CDR2 YYNGEE come from the germline V gene. The V end lost 0 bases, the J end lost 6 bases, and 7 bases lay between the germline ends. This CDR3 contains 13 residues. The CDR3: CASSVEAINEQFF. Written as DNA, the CDR3 is TGTGCCAGCAGCGTAGAGGCTATCAATGAGCAGTTCTTC. Based on the CDR3 plus reference TRBV9 and TRBJ2-1, the full variable domain is DSGVTQTPKHLITATGQRVTLRCSPRSGDLSVYWYQQSLDQGLQFLIQYYNGEERAKGNILERFSAQQFPDLHSELNLSSLELGDSALYFCASSVEAINEQFFGPGTRLTVL.

V gene TRBV29-1 combines with J gene TRBJ2-5; no clear D. The ends were cut back, 4 bases at V and 2 bases at J, with 8 bases in the middle. There are 12 residues in the CDR3. Germline CDR1 SQVTM, CDR2 ANQGSEA. In nucleotides, the CDR3 is TGCAGCGTTGCTCCATCGCAAGAGACCCAGTACTTC. It yields the protein CSVAPSQETQYF.

V and J are TRBV5-6 and TRBJ1-1; D gene uncertain. CDR3 length: 12 amino acids. V was cut by 0 bases and J by 12 bases, with 12 bases left in between. CDR1 is SGHDT and CDR2 is YYEEEE in the germline V gene. The CDR3, as DNA: TGTGCCAGCAGCTTGGGACACGTCGGAACTTTCTTT. Translated: CASSLGHVGTFF.